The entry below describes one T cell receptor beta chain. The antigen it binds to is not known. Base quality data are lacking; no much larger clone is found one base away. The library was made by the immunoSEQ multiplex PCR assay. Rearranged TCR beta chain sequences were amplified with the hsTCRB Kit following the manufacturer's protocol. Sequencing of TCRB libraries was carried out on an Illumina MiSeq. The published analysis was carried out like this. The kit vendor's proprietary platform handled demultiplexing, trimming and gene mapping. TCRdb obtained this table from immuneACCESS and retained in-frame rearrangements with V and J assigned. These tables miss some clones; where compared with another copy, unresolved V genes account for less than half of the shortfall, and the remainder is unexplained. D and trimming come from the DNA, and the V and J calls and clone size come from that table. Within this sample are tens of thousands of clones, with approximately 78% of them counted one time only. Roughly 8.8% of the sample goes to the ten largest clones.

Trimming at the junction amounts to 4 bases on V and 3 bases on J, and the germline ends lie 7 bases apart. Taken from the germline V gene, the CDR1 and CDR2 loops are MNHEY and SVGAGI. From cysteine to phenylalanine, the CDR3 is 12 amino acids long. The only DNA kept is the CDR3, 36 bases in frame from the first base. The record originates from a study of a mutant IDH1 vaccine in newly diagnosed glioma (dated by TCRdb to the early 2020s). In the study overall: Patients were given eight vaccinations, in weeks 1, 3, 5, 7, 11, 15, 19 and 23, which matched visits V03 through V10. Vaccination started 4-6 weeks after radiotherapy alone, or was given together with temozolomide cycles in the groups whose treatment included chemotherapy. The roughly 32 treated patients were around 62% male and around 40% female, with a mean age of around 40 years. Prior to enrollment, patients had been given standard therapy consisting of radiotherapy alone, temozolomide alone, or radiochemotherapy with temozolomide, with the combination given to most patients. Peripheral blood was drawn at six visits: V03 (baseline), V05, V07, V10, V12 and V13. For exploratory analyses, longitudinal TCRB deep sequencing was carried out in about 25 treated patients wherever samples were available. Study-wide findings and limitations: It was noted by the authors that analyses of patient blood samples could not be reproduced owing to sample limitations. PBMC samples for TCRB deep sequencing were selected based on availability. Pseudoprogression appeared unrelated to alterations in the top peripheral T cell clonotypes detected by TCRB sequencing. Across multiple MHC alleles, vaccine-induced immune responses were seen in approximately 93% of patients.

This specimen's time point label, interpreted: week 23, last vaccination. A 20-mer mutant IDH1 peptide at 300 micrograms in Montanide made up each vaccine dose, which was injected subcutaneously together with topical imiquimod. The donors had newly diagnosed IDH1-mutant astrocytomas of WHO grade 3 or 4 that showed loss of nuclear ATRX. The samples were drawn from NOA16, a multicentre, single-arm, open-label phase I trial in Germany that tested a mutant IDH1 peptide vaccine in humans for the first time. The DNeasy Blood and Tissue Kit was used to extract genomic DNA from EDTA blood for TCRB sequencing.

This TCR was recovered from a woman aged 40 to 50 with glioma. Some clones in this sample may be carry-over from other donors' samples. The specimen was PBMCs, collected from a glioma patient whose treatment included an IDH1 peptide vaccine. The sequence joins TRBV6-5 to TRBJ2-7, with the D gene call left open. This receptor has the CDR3 CASSFGNYEQYF. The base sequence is TGTGCCAGCAGTTTCGGAAACTACGAGCAGTACTTC.